This TCR beta chain was profiled in a study of T cell responses to AZD1222 COVID-19 vaccine. Findings and caveats of the study: Donors were largely white British and mainly female; clonal diversity was possibly underestimated. Repertoire sampling occurred only after the peak T cell response. A reported finding is that nearly half of spike-specific TCRs target unmutated variant regions.

This CDR3 spans 15 amino acids. Trimming pared 8 bases from V and 8 bases from J, leaving 21 bases between. CDR1 and CDR2 (germline): KGHSH, LQKENI. The table came from immunoSEQ multiplex PCR; TCRdb's copy has only in-frame clones and leaves some out. Of more than 65,000 clones in the sample, 80% to 90% were seen once. A remark on this clone: Its antigen is currently unknown.

This sequence originates from an adult who received the AZD1222 COVID-19 vaccine. The chain joins TRBV18 to TRBJ1-4; D gene ambiguous. This specimen was peripheral blood, taken 28 days after the second AZD1222 dose. In nucleotides, the CDR3 is TGTGCCAGCCGTAACATGGCAGGAGATCGCGAAAAACTGTTTTTT. Protein product: CASRNMAGDREKLFF.